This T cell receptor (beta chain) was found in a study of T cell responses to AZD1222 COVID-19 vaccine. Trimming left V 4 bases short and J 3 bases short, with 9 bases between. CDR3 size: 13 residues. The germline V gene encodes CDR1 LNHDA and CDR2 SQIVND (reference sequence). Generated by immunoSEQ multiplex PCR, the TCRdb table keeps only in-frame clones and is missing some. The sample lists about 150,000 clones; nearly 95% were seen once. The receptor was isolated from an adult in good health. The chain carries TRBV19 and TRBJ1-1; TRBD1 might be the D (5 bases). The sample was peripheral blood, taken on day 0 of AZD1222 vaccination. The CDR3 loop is CASSTGLYTEAFF. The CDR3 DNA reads TGTGCCAGTAGTACGGGACTGTACACTGAAGCTTTCTTT. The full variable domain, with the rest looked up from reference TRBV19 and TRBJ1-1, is DGGITQSPKYLFRKEGQNVTLSCEQNLNHDAMYWYRQDPGQGLRLIYYSQIVNDFQKGDIAEGYSVSREKKESFPLTVTSAQKNPTAFYLCASSTGLYTEAFFGQGTRLTVV.